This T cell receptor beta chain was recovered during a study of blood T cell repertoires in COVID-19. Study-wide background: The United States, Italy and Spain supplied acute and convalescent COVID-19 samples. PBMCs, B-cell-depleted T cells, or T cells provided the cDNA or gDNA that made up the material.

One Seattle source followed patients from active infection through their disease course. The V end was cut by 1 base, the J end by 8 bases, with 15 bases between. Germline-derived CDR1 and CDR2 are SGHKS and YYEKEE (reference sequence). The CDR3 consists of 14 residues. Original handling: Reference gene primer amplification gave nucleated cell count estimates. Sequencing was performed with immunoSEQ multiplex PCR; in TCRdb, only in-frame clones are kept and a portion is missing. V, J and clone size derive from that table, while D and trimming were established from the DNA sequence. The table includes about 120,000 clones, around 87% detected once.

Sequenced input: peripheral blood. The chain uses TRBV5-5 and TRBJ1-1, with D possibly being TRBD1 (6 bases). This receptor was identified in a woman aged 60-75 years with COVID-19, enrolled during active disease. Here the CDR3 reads CASSLSQGLGEAFF. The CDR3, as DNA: TGTGCCAGCAGCTTGTCACAGGGCCTAGGGGAAGCTTTCTTT.